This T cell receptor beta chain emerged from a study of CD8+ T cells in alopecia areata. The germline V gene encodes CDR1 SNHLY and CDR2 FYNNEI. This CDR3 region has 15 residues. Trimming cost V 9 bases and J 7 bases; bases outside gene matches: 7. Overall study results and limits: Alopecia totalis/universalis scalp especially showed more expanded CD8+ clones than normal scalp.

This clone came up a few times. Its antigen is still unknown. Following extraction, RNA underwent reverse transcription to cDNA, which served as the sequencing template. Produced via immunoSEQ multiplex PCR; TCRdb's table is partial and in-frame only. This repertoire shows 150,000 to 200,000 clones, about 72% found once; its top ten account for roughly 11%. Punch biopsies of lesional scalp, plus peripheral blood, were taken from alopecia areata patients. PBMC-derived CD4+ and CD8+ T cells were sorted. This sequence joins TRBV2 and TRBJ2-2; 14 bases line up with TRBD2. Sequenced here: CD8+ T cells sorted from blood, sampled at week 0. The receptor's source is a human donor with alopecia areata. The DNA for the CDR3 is TGTGCCAGGAAAGGGACTAGCGGGGGCGTCGGGGAGCTGTTTTTT. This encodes CARKGTSGGVGELFF.